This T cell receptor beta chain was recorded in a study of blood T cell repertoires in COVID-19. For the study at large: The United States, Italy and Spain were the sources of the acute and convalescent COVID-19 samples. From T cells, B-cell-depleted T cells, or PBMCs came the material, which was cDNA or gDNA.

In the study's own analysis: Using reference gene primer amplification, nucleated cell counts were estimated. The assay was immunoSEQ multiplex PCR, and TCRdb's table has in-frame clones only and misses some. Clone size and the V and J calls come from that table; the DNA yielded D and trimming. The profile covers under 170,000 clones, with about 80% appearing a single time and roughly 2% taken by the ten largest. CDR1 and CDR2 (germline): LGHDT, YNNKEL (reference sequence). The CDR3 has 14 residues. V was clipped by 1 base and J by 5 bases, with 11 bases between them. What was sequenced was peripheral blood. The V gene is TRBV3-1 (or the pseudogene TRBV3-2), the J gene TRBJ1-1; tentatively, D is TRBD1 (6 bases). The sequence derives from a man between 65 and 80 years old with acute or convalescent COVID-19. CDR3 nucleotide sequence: TGTGCCAGCAGCCAAGTTGACAGGACTACTGAAGCTTTCTTT. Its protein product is CASSQVDRTTEAFF.